Here is one TCR beta chain with its context. At one end the junction does not follow the germline gene, possibly because of a read error. Treg sorting used a CD4+CD25+CD127-/low gate. Full-length variable regions came from constant-region reverse primers plus semi-nested Nested Universal Primer A PCR. TCRdb fed the 5' RACE reads into MiXCR, producing one record per CDR3 protein. The table lists approximately 40,000 distinct CDR3 sequences, around 20% of them singletons. The specimen was Tregs sorted from blood. This clonotype originated in a female donor with breast cancer.

As DNA, the CDR3 is TGTACCAGCAGTCCGAGGGGGACAGAGAATGAGCAGTTCTTC. Its translation: CTSSPRGTENEQFF. This rearrangement joins TRBV4-2 to TRBJ2-1; TRBD1 matches 7 bases. This CDR3 spans 14 amino acids. Germline CDR1 LGHNA, CDR2 YNFKEQ.